These 10 T cell receptor beta chains came from one sample sequenced in a study of blood T cell repertoires in COVID-19. Some clones are missing from TCRdb's copy, which holds only in-frame ones; the method was immunoSEQ multiplex PCR. The repertoire holds approximately 350,000 clones, roughly 90% seen once, with around 1.3% in the top ten. Sequenced material: peripheral blood. The receptors stem from a man aged 40-49 years with acute or convalescent COVID-19.

This rearrangement joins TRBV5-4 to TRBJ2-1; 8 nucleotides align to TRBD2. V lost 5 bases and J lost 6; bases outside the gene matches: 4. The CDR3 runs 13 residues. Per germline, CDR1 SGHNT and CDR2 YYREEE (reference sequence). This chain's CDR3 is CASSLGLANEQFF. DNA for the CDR3: TGTGCCAGCAGTTTAGGACTAGCCAATGAGCAGTTCTTC. Variable domain in full (rest from reference TRBV5-4 and TRBJ2-1): ETGVTQSPTHLIKTRGQQVTLRCSSQSGHNTVSWYQQALGQGPQFIFQYYREEENGRGNFPPRFSGLQFPNYSSELNVNALELDDSALYLCASSLGLANEQFFGPGTRLTVL.

This clone has a handful of counts. The sample holds other DNA sequences that translate to the same CDR3. V and J are TRBV19 and TRBJ1-5; the D is unclear. With 3 bases removed from V and 3 bases from J, the gap between germline ends came to 9 bases. Germline V gene data show CDR1 as LNHDA and CDR2 as SQIVND (reference sequence). The CDR3 length is 14 residues. CDR3 in amino acids: CASSIRQNNQPQHF. CDR3 sequence (DNA): TGTGCCAGTAGTATTCGACAAAACAATCAGCCCCAGCATTTT.

This clone has only one observation. The genes are TRBV9 and TRBJ2-6; weak D call: TRBD1 (5 bases). There are 17 residues in the CDR3. Germline V gives CDR1 SGDLS, CDR2 YYNGEE. V lost 1 base to trimming and J lost 0 bases, with 11 bases between them. The CDR3 DNA reads as TGTGCCAGCAGCGTAACCCCGACAGCCTCTGGGGCCAACGTCCTGACTTTC. Encoded protein: CASSVTPTASGANVLTF.

The chain couples TRBV5-1 to TRBJ2-1, with 8 bases lining up with TRBD1. Trimming at V came to 4 bases and at J to 7 bases, leaving 10 bases not matched to a gene. The CDR3 spans 15 residues. Germline-derived CDR1 and CDR2 are SGHRS and YFSETQ. In DNA, the CDR3 is TGCGCCAGCAGCCCTATGGGGACAGGCGTAAATGAGCAGTTCTTC. Encoded protein: CASSPMGTGVNEQFF.

V is TRBV28 and J is TRBJ1-5; 10 bases map to TRBD1. Germline values: CDR1 MDHEN, CDR2 SYDVKM. V shed 5 bases, J shed 2 bases, and the junction held 3 bases outside the gene matches. CDR3 length: 15 residues. The CDR3 loop is CASSDRGRGNQPQHF. The CDR3 nucleotides read TGTGCCAGCAGTGACAGGGGGCGCGGCAATCAGCCCCAGCATTTT.

The chain combines TRBV10-3 with TRBJ1-2, with 12 bases matching TRBD1. V trimming: 3 bases; J trimming: 6 bases; junction bases outside the gene matches: 5. This CDR3 region has 15 residues. The germline V gene has CDR1 ENHRY and CDR2 SYGVKD. The CDR3 region has the DNA TGTGCCATCAGTGAATCCGGGACAGGGGGCGATGGCTACACCTTC. This sequence encodes CAISESGTGGDGYTF.

The J gene is TRBJ1-4, the V gene TRBV4-3; D remains ambiguous. The V gene's germline CDR1 is LGHNA and CDR2 YSLEER. CDR3 size: 15 residues. The V and J ends lost 1 base and 0 bases respectively, with 6 bases between them. CDR3: CASSQGLATNEKLFF. The CDR3 DNA reads as TGCGCCAGCAGCCAAGGTCTAGCAACTAATGAAAAACTGTTTTTT.

This chain uses TRBV6-6 with TRBJ2-7; TRBD1 matches 8 bases. V lost 0 bases to trimming and J lost 4 bases; unmatched junction nucleotides: 8. The CDR3 totals 16 residues. Germline V gene data show CDR1 as MNHNY and CDR2 as SVGAGI (reference sequence). The CDR3, as DNA: TGTGCCAGCAGTTACTCCAGGGGGCCAACATCATACGAGCAGTACTTC. It yields the protein CASSYSRGPTSYEQYF.

The genes are TRBV15 and TRBJ2-3; TRBD1 aligns across 9 bases. The V segment lost 8 bases and the J segment 1 base; nucleotides outside the gene matches: 1. Germline V CDR1 and CDR2: LNHNV, YYDKDF (reference sequence). CDR3 size: 13 residues. The CDR3 sequence: CATRDRGTDTQYF. The DNA for the CDR3 is TGTGCCACCCGGGACAGGGGCACAGATACGCAGTATTTT.

Here the CDR3 reads CASSPGRGAQANEQFF. CDR3 nucleotides: TGTGCCAGCAGCCCGGGGAGGGGGGCTCAGGCGAATGAGCAGTTCTTC. This sequence joins TRBV11-2 and TRBJ2-1, with a possible D match to TRBD2 (7 bases). Germline V lookup: CDR1 SGHAT, CDR2 FQNNGV. Trimming took 5 bases from V and 7 from J, leaving 21 bases between them. The CDR3 is made up of 16 amino acids.